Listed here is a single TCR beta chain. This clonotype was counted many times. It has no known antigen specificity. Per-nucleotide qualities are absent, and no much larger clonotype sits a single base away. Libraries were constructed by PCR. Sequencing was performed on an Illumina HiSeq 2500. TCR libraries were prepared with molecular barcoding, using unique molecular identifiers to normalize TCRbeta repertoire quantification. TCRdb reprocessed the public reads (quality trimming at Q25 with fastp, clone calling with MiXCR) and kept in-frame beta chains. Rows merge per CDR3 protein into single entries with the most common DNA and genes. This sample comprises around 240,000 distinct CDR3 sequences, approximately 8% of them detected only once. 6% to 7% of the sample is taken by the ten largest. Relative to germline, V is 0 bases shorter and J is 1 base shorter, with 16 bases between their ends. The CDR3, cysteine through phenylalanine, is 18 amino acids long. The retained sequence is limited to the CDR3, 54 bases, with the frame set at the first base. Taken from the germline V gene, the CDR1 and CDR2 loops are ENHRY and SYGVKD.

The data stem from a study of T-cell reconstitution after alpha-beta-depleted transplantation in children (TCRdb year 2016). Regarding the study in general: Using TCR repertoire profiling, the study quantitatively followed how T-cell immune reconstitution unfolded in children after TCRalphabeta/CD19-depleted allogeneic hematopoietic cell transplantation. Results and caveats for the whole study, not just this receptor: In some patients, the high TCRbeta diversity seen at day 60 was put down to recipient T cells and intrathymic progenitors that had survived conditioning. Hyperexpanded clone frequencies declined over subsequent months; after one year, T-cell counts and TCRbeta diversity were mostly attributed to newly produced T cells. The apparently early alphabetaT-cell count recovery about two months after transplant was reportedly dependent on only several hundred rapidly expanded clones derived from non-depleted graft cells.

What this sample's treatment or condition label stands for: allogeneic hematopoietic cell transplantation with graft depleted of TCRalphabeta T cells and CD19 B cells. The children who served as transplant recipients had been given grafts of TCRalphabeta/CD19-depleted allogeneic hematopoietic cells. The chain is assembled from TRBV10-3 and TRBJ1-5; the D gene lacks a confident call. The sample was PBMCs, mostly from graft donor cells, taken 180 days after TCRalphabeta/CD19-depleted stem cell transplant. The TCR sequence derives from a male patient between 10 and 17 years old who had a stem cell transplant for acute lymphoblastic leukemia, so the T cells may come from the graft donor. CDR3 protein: CAISESNGPMPSNQPQHF. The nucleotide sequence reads TGTGCCATCAGTGAGTCGAACGGACCTATGCCGAGCAATCAGCCCCAGCATTTT.